These 27 T cell receptor beta chains were all obtained from the same sample, sequenced in a study of T cell changes during pregnancy in multiple sclerosis. Sequencing was performed with immunoSEQ multiplex PCR; in TCRdb, only in-frame clones are kept and a portion is missing. The profile shows around 62,000 clones, 90% of them singletons. This material consisted of peripheral blood, taken in the third trimester of pregnancy. The receptors were sampled from a female donor with multiple sclerosis, enrolled in a pregnancy study.

This clone occurred once. This chain links TRBV30 with TRBJ2-5, with 8 bases aligning to TRBD2. Germline V gives CDR1 GTSNPN, CDR2 SVGIG (reference sequence). The CDR3 consists of 18 residues. The ends lost 0 bases at V and 4 bases at J; junction bases unmatched: 16. In DNA, the CDR3 is TGTGCCTGGAGTGTATGGCTATCGGGACTAGGAGGATCAGAGACCCAGTACTTC. Its protein product is CAWSVWLSGLGGSETQYF.

V usage is TRBV5-6 and J usage is TRBJ1-1; 9 bases fit TRBD1. CDR1 is SGHDT and CDR2 is YYEEEE in the germline V gene. The CDR3 is 15 residues long. V trimming: 4 bases; J trimming: 3 bases; junction bases outside the gene matches: 7. In DNA, the CDR3 is TGTGCCAGCAGCCGTCCGGGACAGGGATACACTGAAGCTTTCTTT. Its translation is CASSRPGQGYTEAFF.

This chain joins TRBV4-3 and TRBJ1-1; D is undetermined. Trimming stripped 1 base from V and 2 bases from J, with 8 bases between. This CDR3 has 14 amino acids. The germline CDR1 and CDR2 sequences are LGHNA and YSLEER. The CDR3 sequence: CASSQVSLNTEAFF. CDR3 coding DNA: TGCGCCAGCAGCCAAGTGTCTTTAAACACTGAAGCTTTCTTT.

The chain carries TRBV6-5 and TRBJ1-2; D is undetermined. The germline V gene has CDR1 MNHEY and CDR2 SVGAGI. Between the trimmed V and J ends, which lost 6 bases and 0 bases, there was a span of 5 bases. CDR3 size: 12 residues. CDR3 nucleotide sequence: TGTGCCAGCAGGAGTGCTAACTATGGCTACACCTTC. It specifies CASRSANYGYTF.

The chain carries TRBV5-5 and TRBJ1-1; D may be TRBD1 (6 bases). Between the trimmed V and J ends, which lost 4 bases and 0 bases, there was a span of 13 bases. CDR1 and CDR2 (germline): SGHKS, YYEKEE (reference sequence). The CDR3 is 15 residues long. The CDR3: CASSASRGMNTEAFF. CDR3 DNA sequence: TGTGCCAGCAGCGCCTCCAGGGGAATGAACACTGAAGCTTTCTTT.

This rearrangement joins TRBV5-1 to TRBJ1-6; D is possibly TRBD1 (6 bases). This CDR3 comprises 16 residues. Looked up from germline, CDR1 is SGHRS and CDR2 is YFSETQ. V was clipped by 4 bases and J by 0 bases, with 11 bases between them. The CDR3 loop is CASSAQQGSYNSPLHF. Written as DNA, the CDR3 is TGCGCCAGCAGCGCCCAACAGGGCTCCTATAATTCACCCCTCCACTTT.

The chain combines TRBV5-1 with TRBJ2-7, with 7 nucleotides matching TRBD2. Losses at the gene ends were 4 bases for V and 3 bases for J; bases not matched to a gene: 7. Germline values: CDR1 SGHRS, CDR2 YFSETQ. The CDR3 sequence is 14 residues long. CDR3 coding DNA: TGCGCCAGCAGCCCGTATACGGGGGGCTACGAGCAGTACTTC. Translated: CASSPYTGGYEQYF. The variable domain in full, with the rest retrieved from reference TRBV5-1 and TRBJ2-7, is KAGVTQTPRYLIKTRGQQVTLSCSPISGHRSVSWYQQTPGQGLQFLFEYFSETQRNKGNFPGRFSGRQFSNSRSEMNVSTLELGDSALYLCASSPYTGGYEQYFGPGTRLTVT.

This clone came up once. This chain uses TRBV18 with TRBJ1-3, with D uncertain. Germline V gene sequence: CDR1 KGHSH, CDR2 LQKENI. CDR3 length: 16 residues. Trimming pared 2 bases from V and 0 bases from J, leaving 11 bases between. CDR3 residues: CASSPGQASSGNTIYF. The CDR3 region has the DNA TGTGCCAGCTCACCAGGGCAGGCAAGCTCTGGAAACACCATATATTTT.

The chain couples TRBV5-8 to TRBJ1-2; D may be TRBD1 (5 bases). Trimming pared 2 bases from V and 9 bases from J, leaving 17 bases between. CDR3 length: 14 residues. Germline CDR1 and CDR2: SGHTS and YDEGEE. This CDR3 is CASSFRGGFGSYTF. The CDR3 nucleotides are TGTGCCAGCAGCTTCCGGGGGGGGTTCGGGAGCTACACCTTC.

The genes are TRBV5-1 and TRBJ1-3, with a possible D match to TRBD1 (6 bases). The germline V gene has CDR1 SGHRS and CDR2 YFSETQ. Trimming cost V 3 bases and J 2 bases, with 9 bases left between them. The CDR3 has 14 residues. CDR3 sequence: CASSSAGAGNTIYF. In DNA form, the CDR3 reads TGCGCCAGCAGCTCAGCAGGGGCTGGAAACACCATATATTTT.

This chain links TRBV29-1 with TRBJ1-3; D remains unclear. Germline loops: CDR1 SQVTM, CDR2 ANQGSEA. The V and J ends lost 3 bases and 0 bases respectively, with 9 bases between them. This CDR3 contains 14 residues. DNA for the CDR3: TGCAGCGTTGACCGGGAAAACTCTGGAAACACCATATATTTT. Protein sequence: CSVDRENSGNTIYF.

The chain employs TRBV15 and TRBJ2-7; D gene unclear. Trimming stripped 2 bases from V and 3 bases from J, with 5 bases between. Germline CDR1 reads LNHNV; CDR2 reads YYDKDF (reference sequence). The CDR3 consists of 12 residues. The CDR3 spells CATSRPGYEQYF. CDR3 bases: TGTGCCACCAGCAGACCGGGCTACGAGCAGTACTTC. The full variable domain, its missing parts supplied by reference TRBV15 and TRBJ2-7, is DAMVIQNPRYQVTQFGKPVTLSCSQTLNHNVMYWYQQKSSQAPKLLFHYYDKDFNNEADTPDNFQSRRPNTSFCFLDIRSPGLGDTAMYLCATSRPGYEQYFGPGTRLTVT.

This chain joins TRBV27 and TRBJ1-6, with 9 nucleotides matching TRBD1. Trimming took 8 bases from V and 7 from J; bases not matched to a gene: 3. The CDR3 totals 13 residues. CDR1 MNHEY and CDR2 SMNVEV come from the germline V gene (reference sequence). The CDR3 DNA reads TGTGCCAGCGGGGACAGGGAAAATTCACCCCTCCACTTT. Its translation is CASGDRENSPLHF.

The chain combines TRBV2 with TRBJ2-7; 12 bases map to TRBD2. CDR3 size: 13 residues. Germline CDR1 reads SNHLY; CDR2 reads FYNNEI. V trimming: 10 bases; J trimming: 6 bases; junction bases outside the gene matches: 7. This CDR3 is CANLLAGGGEQYF. In DNA, the CDR3 is TGTGCCAACCTACTAGCGGGGGGTGGCGAGCAGTACTTC. Drawing the rest from reference TRBV2 and TRBJ2-7, the complete variable domain is EPEVTQTPSHQVTQMGQEVILRCVPISNHLYFYWYRQILGQKVEFLVSFYNNEISEKSEIFDDQFSVERPDGSNFTLKIRSTKLEDSAMYFCANLLAGGGEQYFGPGTRLTVT.

V usage is TRBV10-3 and J usage is TRBJ2-3; 14 bases fit TRBD2. J was trimmed by 5 bases and V by 3 bases; bases with no gene match: 10. The CDR3 is 18 amino acids. CDR1 ENHRY and CDR2 SYGVKD come from the germline V gene. The CDR3 coding sequence is TGTGCCATCAGTGATTCCGGGACTAGCGGGAGTTTGGTAGATACGCAGTATTTT. Encoded protein: CAISDSGTSGSLVDTQYF.

The chain joins TRBV6-6 to TRBJ1-1, with D tentatively TRBD1 (6 bases). Trimming removed 7 bases at V and 6 bases at J, with 18 bases between. This CDR3 region has 14 residues. Looked up from germline, CDR1 is MNHNY and CDR2 is SVGAGI (reference sequence). The CDR3 DNA sequence: TGTGCCAGCACCGCCCGGGGGGCTGGGGCTGAAGCTTTCTTT. It translates to CASTARGAGAEAFF.

This chain joins TRBV10-3 and TRBJ1-2, with D uncertain. The CDR3 loop spans 12 amino acids. Germline-derived CDR1 and CDR2 are ENHRY and SYGVKD. Trimming removed 8 bases from V and 4 bases from J, with 11 bases in between. In DNA form, the CDR3 reads TGTGCCATCCGGACCGAGGGCTATGGCTACACCTTC. It codes for CAIRTEGYGYTF.

The V gene is TRBV7-8, the J gene TRBJ1-2; D gene ambiguous. This CDR3 is built from 13 residues. From germline, CDR1 is SGHVS and CDR2 FQNEAQ. Trimming pared 4 bases from V and 1 base from J, leaving 7 bases between. For the CDR3, the DNA is TGTGCCAGCAGCTCACAGCTTAACTATGGCTACACCTTC. As protein: CASSSQLNYGYTF.

This chain connects TRBV5-6 to TRBJ2-7, with TRBD2 matching over 14 bases. In germline, CDR1 is SGHDT, CDR2 YYEEEE. Unmatched junction bases numbered 11, after V lost 6 bases and J lost 6 bases. This CDR3 region has 16 residues. CDR3 sequence (DNA): TGTGCCAGCATCCGACTAGCGGGAGGGCTTTGGGGCGAGCAGTACTTC. It codes for CASIRLAGGLWGEQYF.

This clone was counted a few times. The V call is TRBV19, the J call TRBJ1-1, with TRBD1 as a possible D gene (6 bases). The V and J ends lost 5 bases and 1 base respectively, with 8 bases between them. The CDR3 is 13 residues long. Germline V gene lookup returns CDR1 LNHDA and CDR2 SQIVND (reference sequence). In DNA, the CDR3 is TGTGCCAGTAGTGTCAGGGGGAACACTGAAGCTTTCTTT. It specifies CASSVRGNTEAFF.

The V call is TRBV6-1, the J call TRBJ1-6, with D tentatively TRBD1 (6 bases). CDR1 is MNHNS, CDR2 SASEGT, per germline. Between the trimmed V and J ends, which lost 8 bases and 7 bases, there was a span of 15 bases. This CDR3 spans 14 amino acids. In nucleotides, the CDR3 is TGTGCCAGCGGGTGGGGGGGCACAAATTCACCCCTCCACTTT. Translated: CASGWGGTNSPLHF.

V usage is TRBV2 and J usage is TRBJ2-5; 9 bases agree with TRBD1. Germline CDR1 and CDR2: SNHLY and FYNNEI. The CDR3 spans 16 residues. After removal of 8 bases from V and 0 bases from J, the junction contained 10 bases not matched to a gene. CDR3 protein: CASGTGNIMYQETQYF. DNA of the CDR3: TGTGCCAGCGGGACAGGGAATATCATGTACCAAGAGACCCAGTACTTC.

The gene calls are TRBV4-3 and TRBJ1-1; possible D gene TRBD1, 5 bases. V gave up 0 bases and J gave up 4 bases, with 9 bases separating them. CDR3 length equals 14 residues. Germline-derived CDR1 and CDR2 are LGHNA and YSLEER. In DNA, the CDR3 is TGCGCCAGCAGCCAAGAGACAGTGACCACTGAAGCTTTCTTT. This gives the protein CASSQETVTTEAFF.

J is TRBJ1-5 and V is TRBV9; D gene ambiguous. CDR1 and CDR2 from the germline V gene are SGDLS and YYNGEE. The CDR3 has 12 amino acids. The V end lost 6 bases, the J end lost 7 bases, and 11 bases lay between the germline ends. CDR3 residues: CASTHGGQPQHF. In DNA, the CDR3 is TGTGCCAGCACTCACGGAGGGCAGCCCCAGCATTTT.

This sequence joins TRBV6-4 and TRBJ1-5; 9 positions agree with TRBD1. CDR3 size: 14 residues. CDR1 is MRHNA and CDR2 is SNTAGT in the germline V gene. V shed 6 bases and J 7 bases; nucleotides not matched to a gene: 7. The DNA for the CDR3 is TGTGCCAGCAGCCAGGGACAGGGTGAACAGCCCCAGCATTTT. This gives the protein CASSQGQGEQPQHF.

The chain combines TRBV6-5 with TRBJ1-2, with 9 positions matching TRBD1. The germline V gene has CDR1 MNHEY and CDR2 SVGAGI. CDR3 length: 15 residues. V dropped 4 bases and J dropped 8; count of bases not matched to a gene: 11. This CDR3 is CASSSPTGGGEGYTF. In DNA, the CDR3 is TGTGCCAGCAGTTCCCCGACAGGGGGAGGAGAAGGCTACACCTTC.

The rearrangement uses TRBV7-9 and TRBJ2-7; TRBD1 might be the D (6 bases). Per germline, CDR1 SEHNR and CDR2 FQNEAQ (reference sequence). This CDR3 comprises 15 residues. With 2 bases removed from V and 0 bases from J, the gap between germline ends came to 11 bases. Here the CDR3 DNA reads TGTGCCAGCAGCTTACCAGGGGCCAGCTCCTACGAGCAGTACTTC. Translated, it gives CASSLPGASSYEQYF. The full variable domain, with the rest looked up from reference TRBV7-9 and TRBJ2-7, is DTGVSQNPRHKITKRGQNVTFRCDPISEHNRLYWYRQTLGQGPEFLTYFQNEAQLEKSRLLSDRFSAERPKGSFSTLEIQRTEQGDSAMYLCASSLPGASSYEQYFGPGTRLTVT.